The 25 T cell receptor beta chains below were found in one sample sequenced in a study of T-cell reconstitution after alpha-beta-depleted transplantation in children. Unique molecular identifiers featured in how the TCRbeta library was prepared. MiXCR was run by TCRdb on the PCR reads, yielding one entry per CDR3 protein. The sample holds some 300,000 distinct CDR3 sequences, 10% seen once. This material consisted of PBMCs from the stem cell graft donor, taken from the stem cell graft. The source is a human donor who donated a stem cell graft to a child with acute lymphoblastic leukemia.

This clonotype was detected only a few times. The chain recombines TRBV9 with TRBJ1-1; D is unclear. V shed 3 bases and J shed 6 bases, with 15 bases lying between them. The CDR3 contains 14 residues. CDR1 and CDR2 (germline): SGDLS, YYNGEE. CDR3 bases: TGTGCCAGCAGCGCCATATCCCTTGGGGCTGAAGCTTTCTTT. This sequence encodes CASSAISLGAEAFF.

This clonotype was picked up one time. The genes are TRBV12-3 or TRBV12-4 and TRBJ2-7; TRBD2 aligns across 8 bases. V was clipped by 5 bases and J by 3 bases; unmatched bases: 9. The CDR3 is made up of 15 amino acids. The CDR3 here is CASSPGGGADYEQYF. In nucleotides, the CDR3 is TGTGCCAGCAGTCCGGGGGGGGGAGCGGACTACGAGCAGTACTTC.

The CDR3 bases are TGTGCCAGCAGCTTAGTGTCCCAGGTCAACGGGGAGCTGTTTTTT. Its translation is CASSLVSQVNGELFF. The chain carries TRBV7-2 and TRBJ2-2; no reliable D call. Trimming took 1 base from V and 7 from J, leaving 13 bases between them. The CDR3 is made up of 15 amino acids. Germline V gene sequence: CDR1 SGHTA, CDR2 FQGNSA.

This clonotype was seen at least ten times. The rearrangement links TRBV7-8 to TRBJ2-7, with TRBD1 as a possible D gene (6 bases). The CDR3 is 15 residues long. Between the trimmed V and J ends, which lost 5 bases and 7 bases, there was a span of 21 bases. The V gene's germline CDR1 is SGHVS and CDR2 FQNEAQ. The CDR3 is CASSQPGRGLGEQYF. The CDR3 nucleotides are TGTGCCAGCAGCCAGCCTGGCAGGGGATTGGGAGAGCAGTACTTC.

This clonotype was seen a handful of times. V and J are TRBV7-9 and TRBJ2-2; 11 bases line up with TRBD1. V shed 6 bases, J shed 2 bases, and the junction held 8 bases outside the gene matches. The germline CDR1 and CDR2 sequences are SEHNR and FQNEAQ (reference sequence). This CDR3 has 17 residues. The CDR3 region is CASSPWTGGLNTGELFF. CDR3 nucleotides: TGTGCCAGCAGTCCATGGACAGGGGGCTTAAACACCGGGGAGCTGTTTTTT.

The chain has TRBV27 and TRBJ1-5, with no clear D. The CDR3 sequence is 13 residues long. V was shortened by 3 bases and J by 3 bases, with 6 bases between the two germline ends. Germline CDR1 and CDR2: MNHEY and SMNVEV (reference sequence). CDR3 sequence (DNA): TGTGCCAGCAGTTTCGGCTACAATCAGCCCCAGCATTTT. Amino acid sequence: CASSFGYNQPQHF.

The chain combines TRBV12-3 or TRBV12-4 with TRBJ2-1, with D perhaps TRBD1 or TRBD2 (5 bases each). The V end was cut by 2 bases, the J end by 1 base, with 12 bases between. This CDR3 comprises 16 residues. The CDR3 protein is CASSLRGVSSYNEQFF. In nucleotides, the CDR3 is TGTGCCAGCAGTTTACGAGGGGTTAGTTCCTACAATGAGCAGTTCTTC.

The rearrangement links TRBV30 to TRBJ2-5; 7 positions agree with TRBD2. Germline trimming cut 1 base from V and 3 bases from J; bases unmatched to any gene: 14. The germline V gene encodes CDR1 GTSNPN and CDR2 SVGIG (reference sequence). This CDR3 region has 17 residues. The CDR3 spells CAWSGFREGRSKETQYF. In nucleotides, the CDR3 is TGTGCCTGGAGTGGTTTTAGGGAGGGACGATCAAAAGAGACCCAGTACTTC. The entire variable domain, with the rest obtained from reference TRBV30 and TRBJ2-5, is as follows: SQTIHQWPATLVQPVGSPLSLECTVEGTSNPNLYWYRQAAGRGLQLLFYSVGIGQISSEVPQNLSASRPQDRQFILSSKKLLLSDSGFYLCAWSGFREGRSKETQYFGPGTRLLVL.

The V call is TRBV7-2, the J call TRBJ2-1; tentative D call: TRBD2 (5 bases). The CDR3 has 13 residues. Germline values: CDR1 SGHTA, CDR2 FQGNSA. Trimming pared 1 base from V and 9 bases from J, leaving 10 bases between. CDR3 sequence reads: CASSLVSSSEQFF. DNA for the CDR3: TGTGCCAGCAGCTTAGTGTCTAGCAGTGAGCAGTTCTTC. Complete variable domain (other parts from reference TRBV7-2 and TRBJ2-1): GAGVSQSPSNKVTEKGKDVELRCDPISGHTALYWYRQSLGQGLEFLIYFQGNSAPDKSGLPSDRFSAERTGGSVSTLTIQRTQQEDSAVYLCASSLVSSSEQFFGPGTRLTVL.

On this clonotype: A much larger clone lies a single base off, so this may be a read error. This chain joins TRBV4-1 and TRBJ1-2; 9 bases are a match to TRBD1. The CDR3 covers 15 residues. Losses at the gene ends were 6 bases for V and 4 bases for J; bases not matched to a gene: 9. The germline CDR1 and CDR2 sequences are MGHRA and YSYEKL. CDR3 coding DNA: TGCGCCAGCAGGCTGAGGACAGGGGCCTTCTATGGCTACACCTTC. As protein: CASRLRTGAFYGYTF.

In this sample, this clonotype turned up a few times. The chain carries TRBV4-3 and TRBJ2-3; D is possibly TRBD2 (6 bases). The CDR3 covers 17 residues. V lost 0 bases, J lost 1 base, and 14 bases lay in between. Germline-derived CDR1 and CDR2 are LGHNA and YSLEER. The CDR3 sequence is CASSQDVGGLGTDTQYF. DNA of the CDR3: TGCGCCAGCAGCCAAGATGTTGGGGGGTTGGGCACAGATACGCAGTATTTT.

This clonotype was picked up a small number of times. The genes are TRBV4-3 and TRBJ2-7; TRBD2 is a possible D gene (5 bases). The CDR3 contains 14 residues. Trimming removed 0 bases at V and 2 bases at J, with 8 bases between. The germline V gene encodes CDR1 LGHNA and CDR2 YSLEER. CDR3 in DNA: TGCGCCAGCAGCCAAGAGGGTAGCGCCTACGAGCAGTACTTC. This translates into CASSQEGSAYEQYF.

This clonotype was seen only a few times. V and J are TRBV27 and TRBJ2-5, with TRBD1 as a possible D gene (6 bases). Germline values: CDR1 MNHEY, CDR2 SMNVEV (reference sequence). The V and J ends lost 0 bases and 5 bases respectively, with 13 bases between them. The CDR3 consists of 15 residues. Written as DNA, the CDR3 is TGTGCCAGCAGTTTATCGTACGGACAGTGGGAGACCCAGTACTTC. It translates to CASSLSYGQWETQYF.

This clonotype was detected a few times. The chain carries TRBV20-1 and TRBJ1-5; 9 positions match TRBD1. V shed 6 bases, J shed 1 base, and the junction held 10 bases outside the gene matches. Germline CDR1 and CDR2: DFQATT and SNEGSKA (reference sequence). The CDR3 length is 16 residues. The CDR3 sequence is CSAGRTGDLSNQPQHF. CDR3 nucleotide sequence: TGCAGTGCAGGACGGACAGGGGACCTGAGCAATCAGCCCCAGCATTTT.

The table lists this clonotype with a few counts. This chain joins TRBV30 and TRBJ2-2; TRBD2 agrees at 11 bases. This CDR3 region has 17 residues. V was pared by 0 bases and J by 7 bases, with 10 bases of the junction left unmatched. Looked up from germline, CDR1 is GTSNPN and CDR2 is SVGIG (reference sequence). CDR3 sequence: CAWSVQLAGDLGGELFF. CDR3 DNA sequence: TGTGCCTGGAGTGTACAACTAGCGGGAGATCTCGGCGGGGAGCTGTTTTTT.

The V call is TRBV5-1, the J call TRBJ2-5; TRBD2 is a possible D gene (6 bases). Germline CDR1 and CDR2: SGHRS and YFSETQ. The V and J ends lost 3 bases and 2 bases respectively, with 8 bases between them. The CDR3 is 13 residues long. CDR3: CASSWDLQETQYF. CDR3 in DNA: TGCGCCAGCAGCTGGGACTTGCAAGAGACCCAGTACTTC.

This clonotype has only a few counts. V usage is TRBV5-1 and J usage is TRBJ1-2; D call uncertain. Trimming left V 2 bases short and J 3 bases short, with 14 bases between. Germline V gene lookup returns CDR1 SGHRS and CDR2 YFSETQ. This CDR3 region has 15 residues. Here the CDR3 reads CASSFGVGSDYGYTF. CDR3 nucleotides: TGCGCCAGCAGCTTCGGCGTGGGATCCGACTATGGCTACACCTTC.

This chain connects TRBV27 to TRBJ1-3, with 9 bases that match TRBD1. Germline CDR1 MNHEY, CDR2 SMNVEV (reference sequence). CDR3 size: 15 residues. Germline trimming cut 5 bases from V and 0 bases from J; bases unmatched to any gene: 2. In DNA form, the CDR3 reads TGTGCCAGCAGTACAGGGGGCGGCTCTGGAAACACCATATATTTT. Protein: CASSTGGGSGNTIYF.

This clonotype was detected a few times. CDR3 DNA: TGTGCCAGCAGACTAGCGGTACTCTACGAGCAGTACTTC. As protein: CASRLAVLYEQYF. V usage is TRBV6-2 or TRBV6-3 and J usage is TRBJ2-7, with 8 bases matching TRBD2. V trimming: 6 bases; J trimming: 3 bases; junction bases outside the gene matches: 4. CDR1 is MNHEY, CDR2 SVGEGT, per germline. There are 13 residues in the CDR3.

The chain recombines TRBV5-1 with TRBJ1-4; D call uncertain. Germline lookup yields CDR1 SGHRS and CDR2 YFSETQ. The CDR3 is 13 residues long. V lost 1 base and J lost 7, with 8 bases in between. CDR3 sequence reads: CASSLTVGEKLFF. Here the CDR3 DNA reads TGCGCCAGCAGCTTGACAGTGGGTGAAAAACTGTTTTTT.

This clonotype showed up just a few times. The chain is built from TRBV4-2 and TRBJ2-7, with D tentatively TRBD1 (6 bases). The germline V gene encodes CDR1 LGHNA and CDR2 YNFKEQ. CDR3 size: 19 residues. Trimming shortened V by 7 bases and J by 3 bases, and 31 bases separated the two germline ends. CDR3 DNA: TGTGCCAGCACCAGAGCTTGGCTGGGTATGGTGGACAGAATCTACGAGCAGTACTTC. Amino acid sequence: CASTRAWLGMVDRIYEQYF.

The rearrangement uses TRBV18 and TRBJ2-6; no definite D call. The germline CDR1 and CDR2 sequences are KGHSH and LQKENI. The CDR3 is 15 amino acids. The germline V and J ends were trimmed by 0 bases and 1 base, with 4 bases remaining between them. CDR3 sequence: CASSPPKSGANVLTF. CDR3 bases: TGTGCCAGCTCACCACCAAAGTCTGGGGCCAACGTCCTGACTTTC.

This clonotype has just a few counts. This rearrangement joins TRBV4-1 to TRBJ2-7; TRBD2 matches at 8 bases. This CDR3 is built from 18 residues. V shed 1 base and J 2 bases; nucleotides not matched to a gene: 13. CDR1 and CDR2 from the germline V gene are MGHRA and YSYEKL. CDR3 loop: CASSQGRLAGTGPYEQYF. CDR3 DNA sequence: TGCGCCAGCAGCCAAGGGCGCCTAGCGGGTACGGGCCCCTACGAGCAGTACTTC.

The genes are TRBV12-3 or TRBV12-4 and TRBJ2-7, with 8 nucleotides matching TRBD1. V lost 6 bases, J lost 3 bases, and 10 bases stayed unmatched. The CDR3 has 15 amino acids. As DNA, the CDR3 is TGTGCCAGCAGCTCTCAGGGGGCCATTAACTACGAGCAGTACTTC. As protein: CASSSQGAINYEQYF.

The chain uses TRBV7-2 and TRBJ2-7; 15 nucleotides align to TRBD2. This CDR3 has 17 amino acids. The germline V gene encodes CDR1 SGHTA and CDR2 FQGNSA. V gave up 4 bases and J gave up 7 bases; unmatched junction bases: 11. The CDR3 reads CASSSGTSGRPLGEQYF. The CDR3 bases are TGTGCCAGCAGCTCCGGGACTAGCGGGAGGCCGCTCGGGGAGCAGTACTTC.